This T cell receptor (beta chain) comes out of a study of blood T cell repertoires in COVID-19. Study-wide context: Both acute and convalescent COVID-19 samples were obtained from the United States, Italy and Spain.

Seattle patients were enrolled while actively infected and followed longitudinally. Original analysis: Researchers report that nucleated cell counts were estimated from reference gene primer amplification. Generated by immunoSEQ multiplex PCR, the TCRdb table keeps only in-frame clones and is missing some. That table supplies the V and J calls and clone size; D and trimming were determined from the DNA. The sample has roughly 440,000 clones; about nine tenths are singletons. Germline loops: CDR1 LGHNA, CDR2 YNFKEQ. Trimming at V came to 1 base and at J to 1 base, leaving 4 bases not matched to a gene. The CDR3 loop spans 17 amino acids.

The sequence derives from a woman between 50 and 59 years old with COVID-19, enrolled during active disease. The rearrangement links TRBV4-2 to TRBJ2-2; 9 positions match TRBD2. Sequencing was carried out using peripheral blood. Written as DNA, the CDR3 is TGTGCCAGCAGCCAAGTATCTAGCGGGGAGAACACCGGGGAGCTGTTTTTT. It encodes CASSQVSSGENTGELFF.